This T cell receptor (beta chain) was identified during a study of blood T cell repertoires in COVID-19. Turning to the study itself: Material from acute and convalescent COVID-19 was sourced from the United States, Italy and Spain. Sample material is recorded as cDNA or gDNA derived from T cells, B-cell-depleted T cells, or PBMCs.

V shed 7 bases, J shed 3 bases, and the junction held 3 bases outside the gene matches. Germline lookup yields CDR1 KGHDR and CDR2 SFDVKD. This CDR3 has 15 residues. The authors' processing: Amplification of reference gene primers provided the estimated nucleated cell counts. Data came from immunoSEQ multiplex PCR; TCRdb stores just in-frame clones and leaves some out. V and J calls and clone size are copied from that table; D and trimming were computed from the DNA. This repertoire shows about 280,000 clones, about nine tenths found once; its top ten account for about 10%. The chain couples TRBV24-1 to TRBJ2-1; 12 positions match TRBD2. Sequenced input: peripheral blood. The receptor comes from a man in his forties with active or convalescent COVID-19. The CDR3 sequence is CATRPGLAGYNEQFF. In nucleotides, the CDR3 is TGTGCCACCAGGCCGGGACTAGCGGGCTACAATGAGCAGTTCTTC.